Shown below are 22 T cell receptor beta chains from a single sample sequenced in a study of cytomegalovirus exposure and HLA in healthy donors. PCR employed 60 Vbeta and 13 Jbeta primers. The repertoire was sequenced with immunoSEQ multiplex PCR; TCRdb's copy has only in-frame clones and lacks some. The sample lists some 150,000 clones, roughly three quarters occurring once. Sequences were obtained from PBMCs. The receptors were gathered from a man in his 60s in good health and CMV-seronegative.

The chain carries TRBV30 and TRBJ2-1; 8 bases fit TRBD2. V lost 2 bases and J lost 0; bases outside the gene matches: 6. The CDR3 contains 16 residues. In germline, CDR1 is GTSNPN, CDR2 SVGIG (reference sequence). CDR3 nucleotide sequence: TGTGCCTGGAGTAAGGAGCGGGGGTACTCCTACAATGAGCAGTTCTTC. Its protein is CAWSKERGYSYNEQFF.

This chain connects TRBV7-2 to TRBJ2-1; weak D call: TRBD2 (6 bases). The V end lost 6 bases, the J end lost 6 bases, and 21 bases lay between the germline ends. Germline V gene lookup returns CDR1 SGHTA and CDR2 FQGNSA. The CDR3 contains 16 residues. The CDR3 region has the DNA TGTGCCAGCAGACCAGCGGGCGGGTGGGGAGCCAATGAGCAGTTCTTC. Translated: CASRPAGGWGANEQFF.

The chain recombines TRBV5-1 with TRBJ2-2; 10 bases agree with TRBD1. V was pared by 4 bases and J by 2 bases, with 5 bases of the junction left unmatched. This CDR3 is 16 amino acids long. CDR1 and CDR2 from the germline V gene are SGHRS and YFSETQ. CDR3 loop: CASSDWDRGNTGELFF. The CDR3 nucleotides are TGCGCCAGCAGCGATTGGGACAGGGGAAACACCGGGGAGCTGTTTTTT.

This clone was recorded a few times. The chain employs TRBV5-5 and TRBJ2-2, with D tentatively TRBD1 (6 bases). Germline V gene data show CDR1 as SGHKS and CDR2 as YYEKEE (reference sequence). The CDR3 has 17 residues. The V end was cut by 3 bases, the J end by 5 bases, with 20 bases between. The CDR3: CASSWGAATGGTGELFF. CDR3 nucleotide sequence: TGTGCCAGCAGCTGGGGCGCTGCGACAGGTGGTACCGGGGAGCTGTTTTTT.

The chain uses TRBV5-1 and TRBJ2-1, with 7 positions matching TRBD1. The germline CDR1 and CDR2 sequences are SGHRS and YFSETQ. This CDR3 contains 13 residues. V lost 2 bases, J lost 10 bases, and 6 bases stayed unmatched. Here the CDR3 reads CASSLHRGREQFF. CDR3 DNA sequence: TGCGCCAGCAGCTTACACAGGGGACGGGAGCAGTTCTTC.

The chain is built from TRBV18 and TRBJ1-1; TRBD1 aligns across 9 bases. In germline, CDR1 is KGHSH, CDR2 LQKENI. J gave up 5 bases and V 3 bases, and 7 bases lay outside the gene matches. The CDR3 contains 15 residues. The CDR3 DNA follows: TGTGCCAGCTCACCGGGACAGGGAATGGGGACTGAAGCTTTCTTT. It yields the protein CASSPGQGMGTEAFF.

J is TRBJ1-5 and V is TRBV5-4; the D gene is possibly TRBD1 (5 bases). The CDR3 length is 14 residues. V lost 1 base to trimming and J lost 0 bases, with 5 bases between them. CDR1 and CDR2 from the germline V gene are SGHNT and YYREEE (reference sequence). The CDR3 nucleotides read TGTGCCAGCAGCTTGAGGGGTAGCAATCAGCCCCAGCATTTT. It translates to CASSLRGSNQPQHF. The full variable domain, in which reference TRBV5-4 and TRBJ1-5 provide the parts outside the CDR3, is ETGVTQSPTHLIKTRGQQVTLRCSSQSGHNTVSWYQQALGQGPQFIFQYYREEENGRGNFPPRFSGLQFPNYSSELNVNALELDDSALYLCASSLRGSNQPQHFGDGTRLSIL.

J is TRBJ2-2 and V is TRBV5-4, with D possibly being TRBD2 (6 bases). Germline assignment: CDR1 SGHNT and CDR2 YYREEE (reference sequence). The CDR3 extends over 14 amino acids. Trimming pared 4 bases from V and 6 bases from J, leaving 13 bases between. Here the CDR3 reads CASSILANPGELFF. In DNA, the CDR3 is TGTGCCAGCAGCATACTAGCAAATCCCGGGGAGCTGTTTTTT. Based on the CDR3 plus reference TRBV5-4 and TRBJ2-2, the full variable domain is ETGVTQSPTHLIKTRGQQVTLRCSSQSGHNTVSWYQQALGQGPQFIFQYYREEENGRGNFPPRFSGLQFPNYSSELNVNALELDDSALYLCASSILANPGELFFGEGSRLTVL.

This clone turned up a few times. The CDR3 nucleotides are TGTGCCAGCAGCCAAGAGTTGAGGGGCTACACCTTC. Residues: CASSQELRGYTF. The chain links TRBV4-2 to TRBJ1-2, with D unclear. Trimming removed 0 bases from V and 8 bases from J, with 7 bases in between. Germline V gene data show CDR1 as LGHNA and CDR2 as YNFKEQ. The CDR3 runs to 12 residues.

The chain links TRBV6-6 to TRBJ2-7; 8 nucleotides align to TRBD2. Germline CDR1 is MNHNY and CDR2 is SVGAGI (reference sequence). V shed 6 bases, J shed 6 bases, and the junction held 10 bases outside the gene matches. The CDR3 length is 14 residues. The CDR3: CASRAETSEFEQYF. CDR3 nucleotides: TGTGCCAGCAGGGCCGAGACTAGCGAGTTCGAGCAGTACTTC.

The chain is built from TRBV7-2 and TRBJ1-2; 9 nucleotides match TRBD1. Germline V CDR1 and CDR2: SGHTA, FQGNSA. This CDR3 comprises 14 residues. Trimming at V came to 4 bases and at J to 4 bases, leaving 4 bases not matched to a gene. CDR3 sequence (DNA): TGTGCCAGCAGCTCCCCGACAGGGGGCTATGGCTACACCTTC. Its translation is CASSSPTGGYGYTF.

The DNA of the CDR3 is TGTGCCAGTAGTAACCCACGGGATGAGGGAGGGGAGACCCAGTACTTC. It specifies CASSNPRDEGGETQYF. The V gene is TRBV19, the J gene TRBJ2-5, with TRBD2 matching 7 bases. The V and J ends lost 4 bases and 5 bases, in that order; junction bases with no gene match: 13. The length of the CDR3 is 16 residues. Germline CDR1 is LNHDA and CDR2 is SQIVND (reference sequence).

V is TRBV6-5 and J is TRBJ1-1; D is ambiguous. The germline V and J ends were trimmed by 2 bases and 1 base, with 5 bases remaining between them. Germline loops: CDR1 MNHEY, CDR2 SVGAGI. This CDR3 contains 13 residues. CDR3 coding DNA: TGTGCCAGCAGTTACGCGAAGAACACTGAAGCTTTCTTT. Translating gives CASSYAKNTEAFF.

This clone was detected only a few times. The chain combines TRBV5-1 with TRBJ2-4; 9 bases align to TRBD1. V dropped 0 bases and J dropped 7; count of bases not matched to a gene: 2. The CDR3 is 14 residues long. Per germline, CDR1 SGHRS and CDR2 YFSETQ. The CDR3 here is CASSLDGQGNIQYF. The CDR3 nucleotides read TGCGCCAGCAGCTTGGATGGACAGGGGAACATTCAGTACTTC.

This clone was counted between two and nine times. CDR3 coding DNA: TGTGCCAGCAGTCCCCAGGGGAATGGCTACACCTTC. This sequence encodes CASSPQGNGYTF. The chain couples TRBV6-4 to TRBJ1-2; D is perhaps TRBD1 (6 bases). The length of the CDR3 is 12 residues. Germline CDR1 and CDR2: MRHNA and SNTAGT. Trimming cost V 5 bases and J 6 bases, with 10 bases left between them.

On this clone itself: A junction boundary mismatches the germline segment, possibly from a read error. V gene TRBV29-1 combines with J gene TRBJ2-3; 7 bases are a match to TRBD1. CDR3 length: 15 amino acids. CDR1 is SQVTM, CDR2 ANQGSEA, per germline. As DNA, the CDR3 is TGCAGCGTCGAAGGTTCCAGGGGGTTTGGAGATACGCAGTATTTT. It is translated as CSVEGSRGFGDTQYF.

The chain's CDR3 is CASSLWTFNAFF. CDR3 coding DNA: TGTGCCAGCAGCTTATGGACATTTAATGCTTTCTTT. The V and J genes are TRBV7-3 and TRBJ1-1; weak D call: TRBD1 (5 bases). V dropped 2 bases and J dropped 11 bases, with 12 bases sitting between them. The length of the CDR3 is 12 residues. Germline V gives CDR1 SGHTA, CDR2 FQGTGA.

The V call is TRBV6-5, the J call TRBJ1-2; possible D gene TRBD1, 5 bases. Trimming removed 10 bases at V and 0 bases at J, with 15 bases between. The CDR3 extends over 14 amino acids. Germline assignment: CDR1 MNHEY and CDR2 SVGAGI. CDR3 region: CATRLGATNYGYTF. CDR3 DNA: TGTGCCACTCGGTTAGGGGCCACTAACTATGGCTACACCTTC.

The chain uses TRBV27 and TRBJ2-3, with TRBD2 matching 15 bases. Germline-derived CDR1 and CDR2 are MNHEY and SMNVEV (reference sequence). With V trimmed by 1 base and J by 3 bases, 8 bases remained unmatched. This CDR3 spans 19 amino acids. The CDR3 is CASSLLTFGTSGRTDTQYF. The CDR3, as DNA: TGTGCCAGCAGTTTATTGACTTTCGGGACTAGCGGGAGGACAGATACGCAGTATTTT.

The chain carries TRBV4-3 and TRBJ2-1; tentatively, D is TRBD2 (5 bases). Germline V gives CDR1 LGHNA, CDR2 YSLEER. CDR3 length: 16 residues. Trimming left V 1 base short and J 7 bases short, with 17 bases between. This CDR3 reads CASSQVRLLWRNEQFF. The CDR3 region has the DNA TGCGCCAGCAGCCAAGTGCGACTGTTGTGGAGGAATGAGCAGTTCTTC.

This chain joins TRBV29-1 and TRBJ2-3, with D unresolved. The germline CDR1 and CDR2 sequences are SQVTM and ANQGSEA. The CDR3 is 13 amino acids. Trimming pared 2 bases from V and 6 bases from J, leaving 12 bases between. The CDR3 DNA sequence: TGCAGCGTTGAAAGTTACATTTCGGATACGCAGTATTTT. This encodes CSVESYISDTQYF.

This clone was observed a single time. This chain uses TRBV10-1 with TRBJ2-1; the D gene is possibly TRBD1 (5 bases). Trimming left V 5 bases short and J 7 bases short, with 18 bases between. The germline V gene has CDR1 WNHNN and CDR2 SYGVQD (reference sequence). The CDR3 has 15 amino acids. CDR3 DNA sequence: TGCGCCAGCAGTAACCACTTTCAACAGGCAAATGAGCAGTTCTTC. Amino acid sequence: CASSNHFQQANEQFF.